Below, one T cell receptor (beta chain) is given with its context. The CDR3 has 14 amino acids. V lost 1 base, J lost 14 bases, and 6 bases stayed unmatched. TCRdb re-analysed the 5' RACE reads in MiXCR, keeping a single row per CDR3 protein. The sample comprises 690,000 or so distinct CDR3 sequences, over 5% of which are singletons, and approximately 2% rests with the top ten. These data belong to a study of identical twins. The receptor was derived from a man in his late teens or twenties in good health. The chain links TRBV12-3 or TRBV12-4 to TRBJ2-1; 12 bases agree with TRBD2. The sequenced sample consisted of naive T cells sorted from blood. The CDR3 region has the DNA TGTGCCAGCAGTTTAGTACTAGCGGGAGGTAGAGAGTTCTTC. Translated: CASSLVLAGGREFF.